The present T cell receptor (beta chain) was sequenced within a study of blood T cell repertoires in COVID-19. Background on the study: The United States, Italy and Spain supplied acute and convalescent COVID-19 samples. The analysed material was cDNA or gDNA that came from T cells, B-cell-depleted T cells, or PBMCs.

Per the original data handling: Estimation of nucleated cell counts was performed using reference gene primer amplification. TCRdb's table, derived via immunoSEQ multiplex PCR, lists solely in-frame clones and lacks some. V, J and clone size reflect that table, while D and trimming were determined from the DNA. The sample contains almost 200,000 clones, roughly nine tenths of which appear only once. The sample holds one count of this clone. Germline V lookup: CDR1 SQVTM, CDR2 ANQGSEA. The CDR3 totals 14 residues. Germline trimming cut 7 bases from V and 4 bases from J; bases unmatched to any gene: 9. This sequence joins TRBV29-1 and TRBJ2-5, with TRBD2 identical over 10 bases. The TCR sequence derives from a woman aged 70 to 79 with acute or convalescent COVID-19. The sample taken for sequencing was peripheral blood. This CDR3 is CSATGAGGAETQYF. CDR3 DNA sequence: TGCAGCGCCACGGGAGCGGGAGGGGCAGAGACCCAGTACTTC.